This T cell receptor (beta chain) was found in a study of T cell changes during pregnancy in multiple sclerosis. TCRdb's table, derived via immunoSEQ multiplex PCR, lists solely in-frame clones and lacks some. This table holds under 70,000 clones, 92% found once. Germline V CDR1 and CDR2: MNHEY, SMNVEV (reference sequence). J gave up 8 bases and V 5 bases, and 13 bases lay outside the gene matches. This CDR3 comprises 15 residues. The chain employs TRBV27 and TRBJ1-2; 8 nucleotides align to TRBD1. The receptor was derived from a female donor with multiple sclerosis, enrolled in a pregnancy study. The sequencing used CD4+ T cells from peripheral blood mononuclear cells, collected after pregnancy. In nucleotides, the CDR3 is TGTGCCAGCAGTCCCCTGGACAGGGTCGGAAGCGGCTACACCTTC. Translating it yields CASSPLDRVGSGYTF.